This section outlines one T cell receptor beta chain sequence together with its context. Its target is unknown. The data stem from a study of cytomegalovirus exposure and HLA in healthy donors. Study-wide points: The classifier, whose performance was assessed in both the original and validation cohorts, reportedly diagnosed cytomegalovirus status with high specificity and sensitivity.

CDR3 length equals 16 residues. V was clipped by 0 bases and J by 4 bases; unmatched bases: 5. Germline-derived CDR1 and CDR2 are KGHSH and LQKENI. A multiplex PCR was run with 60 Vbeta primers and 13 Jbeta primers. Data came from immunoSEQ multiplex PCR; TCRdb stores just in-frame clones and leaves some out. The table has roughly 150,000 clones, around 78% seen once. The sequence came from a woman between 40 and 55 years old in good health and CMV-seropositive. The sample was PBMCs. The chain combines TRBV18 with TRBJ2-7; TRBD2 aligns across 11 bases. The CDR3 nucleotides read TGTGCCAGCTCACCACCTAGCGGGAGGGCCGATTACGAGCAGTACTTC. Translation gives CASSPPSGRADYEQYF.